Sequencing of this TCR beta chain was carried out in a study of T cells in Graves' hyperthyroidism and ophthalmopathy. The investigators amplified TCR beta CDR3 regions from RNA transcripts. An initial round of RT-PCR targeting the TCR CDR3 relied on the HTBI primer set. Each CDR3 protein is one row after TCRdb ran MiXCR on the multiplex PCR reads. The data contain about 400,000 distinct CDR3 sequences, 13% to 15% of them seen just once; the ten biggest clones take up 15% to 20%. Germline CDR1 is SEHNR and CDR2 is FQNEAQ (reference sequence). Trimming cost V 2 bases and J 7 bases; bases outside gene matches: 11. The CDR3 loop spans 17 amino acids.

The origin of this receptor is a woman aged 25 to 39 with Graves' ophthalmopathy. Sequences were obtained from blood. This chain joins TRBV7-9 and TRBJ2-2; 9 nucleotides agree with TRBD1. The DNA for the CDR3 is TGTGCCAGCAGCTTAAGGTCGACAGGGGGAGTTTACGGGGAGCTGTTTTTT. Translating it yields CASSLRSTGGVYGELFF.